The 30 T cell receptor beta chains reported below all come from one sample, sequenced in a study of PD-L1 blockade in urothelial cancer. Sequencing was performed with immunoSEQ multiplex PCR; in TCRdb, only in-frame clones are kept and a portion is missing. The data show tens of thousands of clones, about 87% seen once. As for time point: pretreatment peripheral blood. Specimen: PBMCs, collected around atezolizumab (anti-PD-L1) treatment. The receptors derive from a man aged 55 to 69 with urothelial cancer.

This chain uses TRBV14 with TRBJ1-1; 9 bases are a match to TRBD1. V lost 5 bases and J lost 4; bases outside the gene matches: 8. This CDR3 is built from 15 residues. CDR1 is SGHDN, CDR2 FVKESK, per germline. The CDR3 spells CASSTTGGWGTEAFF. CDR3 sequence (DNA): TGTGCCAGCAGCACAACAGGGGGCTGGGGCACTGAAGCTTTCTTT.

This clone was observed once. This chain links TRBV28 with TRBJ1-1; D is ambiguous. The CDR3 spans 14 residues. Trimming shortened V by 6 bases and J by 5 bases, and 16 bases separated the two germline ends. Germline V lookup: CDR1 MDHEN, CDR2 SYDVKM. CDR3 nucleotides: TGTGCCAGCAGCCCGACCCAAGCCGGGACTGAAGCTTTCTTT. Encoded protein: CASSPTQAGTEAFF.

The J gene is TRBJ2-7, the V gene TRBV10-1, with D maybe TRBD1 (6 bases). This CDR3 comprises 15 residues. Germline loops: CDR1 WNHNN, CDR2 SYGVQD (reference sequence). V was shortened by 5 bases and J by 0 bases, with 14 bases between the two germline ends. In DNA, the CDR3 is TGCGCCAGCAGTACGAAGACAGGACCCTCCTACGAGCAGTACTTC. Translation gives CASSTKTGPSYEQYF.

The chain recombines TRBV30 with TRBJ1-4; 8 bases are a match to TRBD1. V lost 6 bases, J lost 8 bases, and 11 bases stayed unmatched. The CDR3 contains 14 residues. Germline values: CDR1 GTSNPN, CDR2 SVGIG (reference sequence). CDR3 sequence: CACVPRQGAEKLFF. The CDR3 bases are TGTGCCTGTGTGCCCCGGCAGGGGGCCGAAAAACTGTTTTTT.

This clone was observed a single time. The V and J genes are TRBV2 and TRBJ2-6, with 7 bases aligning to TRBD1. V lost 3 bases, J lost 0 bases, and 2 bases stayed unmatched. The germline CDR1 and CDR2 sequences are SNHLY and FYNNEI. This CDR3 spans 16 amino acids. CDR3 DNA sequence: TGTGCCAGCAGTGAGACAGGGTTCTCTGGGGCCAACGTCCTGACTTTC. Translation: CASSETGFSGANVLTF.

V usage is TRBV18 and J usage is TRBJ2-3; TRBD2 agrees at 11 bases. The V segment lost 6 bases and the J segment 2 bases; nucleotides outside the gene matches: 4. The CDR3 extends over 15 amino acids. Germline-derived CDR1 and CDR2 are KGHSH and LQKENI. This chain's CDR3 is CASSPTSGNTDTQYF. In DNA, the CDR3 is TGTGCCAGCTCGCCGACTAGCGGGAACACAGATACGCAGTATTTT. Complete variable domain (other parts from reference TRBV18 and TRBJ2-3): NAGVMQNPRHLVRRRGQEARLRCSPMKGHSHVYWYRQLPEEGLKFMVYLQKENIIDESGMPKERFSAEFPKEGPSILRIQQVVRGDSAAYFCASSPTSGNTDTQYFGPGTRLTVL.

CDR3 sequence (DNA): TGTGCCATCAGTGAAGGGGACAGCTCTGGGGCCAACGTCCTGACTTTC. It codes for CAISEGDSSGANVLTF. This chain uses TRBV10-3 with TRBJ2-6; 7 bases fit TRBD1. J lost 0 bases, V lost 3 bases, and 2 bases had no gene match. CDR1 and CDR2 from the germline V gene are ENHRY and SYGVKD. The CDR3 is 16 residues long.

This sequence joins TRBV9 and TRBJ2-3, with 7 bases matching TRBD2. Germline trimming cut 2 bases from V and 5 bases from J; bases unmatched to any gene: 8. CDR1 and CDR2 from the germline V gene are SGDLS and YYNGEE. The CDR3 spans 15 residues. CDR3 sequence (DNA): TGTGCCAGCAGCGTTCGCGGGGGTGTAGGAGATACGCAGTATTTT. Its protein is CASSVRGGVGDTQYF.

In its sample, this clone was seen once. This chain links TRBV7-8 with TRBJ1-4; D is perhaps TRBD1 (6 bases). This CDR3 region has 15 residues. The germline V gene encodes CDR1 SGHVS and CDR2 FQNEAQ. V was clipped by 1 base and J by 12 bases, with 18 bases between them. CDR3 residues: CASSLVRQGPYQLFF. In DNA, the CDR3 is TGTGCCAGCAGCTTAGTCCGGCAGGGGCCCTACCAACTGTTTTTT.

The chain carries TRBV4-1 and TRBJ2-3; 11 positions match TRBD2. V shed 4 bases, J shed 0 bases, and the junction held 12 bases outside the gene matches. CDR3 length equals 19 residues. Germline-derived CDR1 and CDR2 are MGHRA and YSYEKL. DNA for the CDR3: TGCGCCAGCAGCCCGTCTTCGCCTAGCGGGAGGAAAAGCACAGATACGCAGTATTTT. Protein sequence: CASSPSSPSGRKSTDTQYF.

The V gene is TRBV7-8, the J gene TRBJ1-1, with 11 positions matching TRBD1. CDR3 size: 16 residues. CDR1 and CDR2 from the germline V gene are SGHVS and FQNEAQ. V gave up 5 bases and J gave up 5 bases; unmatched junction bases: 10. The CDR3 DNA is TGTGCCAGCAGCACCTGGGACAGGGGGTCGAGGACTGAAGCTTTCTTT. This gives the protein CASSTWDRGSRTEAFF. The complete variable domain, with remaining parts taken from reference TRBV7-8 and TRBJ1-1, reads GAGVSQSPRYKVAKRGQDVALRCDPISGHVSLFWYQQALGQGPEFLTYFQNEAQLDKSGLPSDRFFAERPEGSVSTLKIQRTQQEDSAVYLCASSTWDRGSRTEAFFGQGTRLTVV.

This chain uses TRBV7-2 with TRBJ2-1; TRBD2 might be the D (6 bases). The germline V gene has CDR1 SGHTA and CDR2 FQGNSA. The CDR3 totals 14 residues. The V end lost 5 bases, the J end lost 3 bases, and 11 bases lay between the germline ends. CDR3 coding DNA: TGTGCCAGCAGCGGGGACTCTGGCTACAATGAGCAGTTCTTC. Translating gives CASSGDSGYNEQFF.

This clone was seen more than once but under ten times. V usage is TRBV28 and J usage is TRBJ2-1, with D possibly being TRBD2 (6 bases). This CDR3 spans 14 amino acids. V lost 3 bases and J 10 bases, leaving 16 bases between the germline ends. Germline V lookup: CDR1 MDHEN, CDR2 SYDVKM. The DNA of the CDR3 is TGTGCCAGCAGTTTTGAGGGGAGGAGAGGCGAGCAGTTCTTC. Translating it yields CASSFEGRRGEQFF.

V gene TRBV14 combines with J gene TRBJ2-3; 9 nucleotides line up with TRBD1. The length of the CDR3 is 13 residues. The J segment lost 12 bases and the V segment lost 2 bases, leaving 6 bases of the junction unmatched. CDR1 and CDR2 from the germline V gene are SGHDN and FVKESK. This chain's CDR3 is CASSQQWTGDQYF. DNA for the CDR3: TGTGCCAGCAGCCAACAGTGGACAGGGGATCAGTATTTT.

The rearrangement uses TRBV7-3 and TRBJ1-3; D gene uncertain. Per germline, CDR1 SGHTA and CDR2 FQGTGA. V was clipped by 5 bases and J by 1 base, with 6 bases between them. The CDR3 runs to 13 residues. The CDR3 DNA follows: TGTGCCAGCAGCGCCTATTCTGGAAACACCATATATTTT. The encoded protein is CASSAYSGNTIYF.

A single count supports this clone. This sequence joins TRBV5-1 and TRBJ1-6, with 9 bases matching TRBD1. Unmatched junction bases numbered 5, after V lost 4 bases and J lost 6 bases. The CDR3 loop spans 15 amino acids. Germline CDR1 SGHRS, CDR2 YFSETQ. In DNA, the CDR3 is TGCGCCAGCAGCCGATCGACAGGGGGTAATTCACCCCTCCACTTT. Its translation: CASSRSTGGNSPLHF.

With regard to this clone: It is likely a read error, because the conserved phenylalanine at the end of the CDR3 is missing. The limits of the CDR3 on the DNA are not certain, so only TCRdb's listed CDR3 is given. The rearrangement joins TRBV4-3 to TRBJ2-3; the table calls TRBD1, which could not be checked here. A total of 11 residues make up the CDR3, ends included. From germline, CDR1 is LGHNA and CDR2 YSLEER. Here the CDR3 reads CASSQDDSDLL.

The V call is TRBV9, the J call TRBJ2-7, with TRBD1 identical over 8 bases. The ends lost 4 bases at V and 3 bases at J; junction bases unmatched: 9. CDR1 is SGDLS, CDR2 YYNGEE, per germline. This CDR3 region has 15 residues. CDR3 nucleotide sequence: TGTGCCAGCAGCCCCCGGACAGGGAGCGTCTACGAGCAGTACTTC. Translating it yields CASSPRTGSVYEQYF.

This clone has more than one count but fewer than ten. The chain combines TRBV4-1 with TRBJ2-1, with D maybe TRBD1 (5 bases). Germline V gene sequence: CDR1 MGHRA, CDR2 YSYEKL. V was trimmed by 2 bases and J by 7 bases, leaving 15 bases between them. This CDR3 is built from 15 residues. CDR3 sequence reads: CASSQPSRGLNEQFF. For the CDR3, the DNA is TGCGCCAGCAGCCAACCTTCAAGGGGCCTAAATGAGCAGTTCTTC.

The rearrangement uses TRBV4-2 and TRBJ1-2, with D possibly being TRBD1 (6 bases). Trimming shortened V by 0 bases and J by 7 bases, and 18 bases separated the two germline ends. Germline V gene data show CDR1 as LGHNA and CDR2 as YNFKEQ. CDR3 size: 16 residues. The CDR3 DNA sequence: TGTGCCAGCAGCCAAGAAGGCGGCAGGGGCCTCTCTGGCTACACCTTC. The encoded protein is CASSQEGGRGLSGYTF.

The chain employs TRBV29-1 and TRBJ2-3, with TRBD1 identical over 10 bases. V was pared by 3 bases and J by 3 bases, with 9 bases of the junction left unmatched. This CDR3 has 16 residues. The V gene's germline CDR1 is SQVTM and CDR2 ANQGSEA. This CDR3 is CSVDLYWDRGTDTQYF. In DNA form, the CDR3 reads TGCAGCGTTGACCTTTATTGGGACAGGGGTACAGATACGCAGTATTTT.

The rearrangement uses TRBV30 and TRBJ1-5; D unclear. Germline assignment: CDR1 GTSNPN and CDR2 SVGIG (reference sequence). The CDR3 has 13 amino acids. The V gene lost 4 bases and the J gene lost 6 bases, with 13 bases spanning the gap. CDR3 sequence: CAWTFGFGQPQHF. The CDR3 DNA sequence: TGTGCCTGGACTTTCGGTTTTGGTCAGCCCCAGCATTTT.

The V call is TRBV9, the J call TRBJ2-5, with TRBD2 identical over 11 bases. Germline V gene lookup returns CDR1 SGDLS and CDR2 YYNGEE. V lost 0 bases and J lost 3; bases outside the gene matches: 10. CDR3 size: 18 residues. CDR3 DNA sequence: TGTGCCAGCAGCGTAGCAACTAGCGGGAGAGGAGGTGAAGAGACCCAGTACTTC. Protein sequence: CASSVATSGRGGEETQYF. Together with reference TRBV9 and TRBJ2-5, the CDR3 gives the full variable domain: DSGVTQTPKHLITATGQRVTLRCSPRSGDLSVYWYQQSLDQGLQFLIQYYNGEERAKGNILERFSAQQFPDLHSELNLSSLELGDSALYFCASSVATSGRGGEETQYFGPGTRLLVL.

DNA for the CDR3: TGTGCCAGTAGCCCCCCCCGACAGGGGGCAATCAACGAGCAGTACTTC. It encodes CASSPPRQGAINEQYF. The V call is TRBV19, the J call TRBJ2-7; TRBD1 agrees at 10 bases. Germline CDR1 is LNHDA and CDR2 is SQIVND (reference sequence). The CDR3 covers 16 residues. The V segment lost 6 bases and the J segment 5 bases; nucleotides outside the gene matches: 13.

The rearrangement links TRBV27 to TRBJ2-7; D possibly corresponds to TRBD2 (5 bases). Germline V gene sequence: CDR1 MNHEY, CDR2 SMNVEV (reference sequence). V was clipped by 3 bases and J by 2 bases, with 20 bases between them. The CDR3 has 17 residues. The CDR3 is CASSFQVEGVLTYEQYF. CDR3 bases: TGTGCCAGCAGTTTTCAAGTCGAGGGAGTCCTCACCTACGAGCAGTACTTC.

The chain is built from TRBV9 and TRBJ2-2; no clear D. Deletions cut 0 bases from V and 0 bases from J, with 6 bases between. Germline V gene lookup returns CDR1 SGDLS and CDR2 YYNGEE. CDR3 length: 15 amino acids. The CDR3 reads CASSVAGTNTGELFF. The CDR3 nucleotides are TGTGCCAGCAGCGTAGCGGGTACGAACACCGGGGAGCTGTTTTTT.

The chain carries TRBV5-6 and TRBJ2-3; 7 positions match TRBD2. This CDR3 has 14 residues. J was trimmed by 6 bases and V by 5 bases; bases with no gene match: 9. CDR1 SGHDT and CDR2 YYEEEE come from the germline V gene. CDR3 sequence reads: CASSWGGSADTQYF. The CDR3, as DNA: TGTGCCAGCAGTTGGGGGGGGTCGGCGGATACGCAGTATTTT.

The chain recombines TRBV10-3 with TRBJ2-7; tentatively, D is TRBD1 (6 bases). The CDR3 contains 14 residues. Per germline, CDR1 ENHRY and CDR2 SYGVKD. Trimming left V 5 bases short and J 7 bases short, with 18 bases between. The CDR3 nucleotides are TGTGCCATCAGTCGGGACACGGGAATGAGGGAGCAGTACTTC. It specifies CAISRDTGMREQYF.

The chain recombines TRBV6-4 with TRBJ2-6; 8 nucleotides match TRBD1. The V gene end was trimmed by 4 bases and the J gene end by 2 bases; junction bases not matched to a gene: 1. Per germline, CDR1 MRHNA and CDR2 SNTAGT. The CDR3 consists of 15 residues. CDR3 sequence reads: CASSVTGAGANVLTF. The CDR3 DNA is TGTGCCAGCAGTGTGACAGGGGCTGGGGCCAACGTCCTGACTTTC.

V usage is TRBV7-8 and J usage is TRBJ1-1; TRBD1 agrees at 11 bases. Trimming cost V 5 bases and J 5 bases; bases outside gene matches: 7. CDR3 length equals 15 residues. CDR1 is SGHVS, CDR2 FQNEAQ, per germline. The CDR3 here is CASSPPGQGGTEAFF. The CDR3, as DNA: TGTGCCAGCAGCCCCCCGGGACAGGGGGGGACTGAAGCTTTCTTT.